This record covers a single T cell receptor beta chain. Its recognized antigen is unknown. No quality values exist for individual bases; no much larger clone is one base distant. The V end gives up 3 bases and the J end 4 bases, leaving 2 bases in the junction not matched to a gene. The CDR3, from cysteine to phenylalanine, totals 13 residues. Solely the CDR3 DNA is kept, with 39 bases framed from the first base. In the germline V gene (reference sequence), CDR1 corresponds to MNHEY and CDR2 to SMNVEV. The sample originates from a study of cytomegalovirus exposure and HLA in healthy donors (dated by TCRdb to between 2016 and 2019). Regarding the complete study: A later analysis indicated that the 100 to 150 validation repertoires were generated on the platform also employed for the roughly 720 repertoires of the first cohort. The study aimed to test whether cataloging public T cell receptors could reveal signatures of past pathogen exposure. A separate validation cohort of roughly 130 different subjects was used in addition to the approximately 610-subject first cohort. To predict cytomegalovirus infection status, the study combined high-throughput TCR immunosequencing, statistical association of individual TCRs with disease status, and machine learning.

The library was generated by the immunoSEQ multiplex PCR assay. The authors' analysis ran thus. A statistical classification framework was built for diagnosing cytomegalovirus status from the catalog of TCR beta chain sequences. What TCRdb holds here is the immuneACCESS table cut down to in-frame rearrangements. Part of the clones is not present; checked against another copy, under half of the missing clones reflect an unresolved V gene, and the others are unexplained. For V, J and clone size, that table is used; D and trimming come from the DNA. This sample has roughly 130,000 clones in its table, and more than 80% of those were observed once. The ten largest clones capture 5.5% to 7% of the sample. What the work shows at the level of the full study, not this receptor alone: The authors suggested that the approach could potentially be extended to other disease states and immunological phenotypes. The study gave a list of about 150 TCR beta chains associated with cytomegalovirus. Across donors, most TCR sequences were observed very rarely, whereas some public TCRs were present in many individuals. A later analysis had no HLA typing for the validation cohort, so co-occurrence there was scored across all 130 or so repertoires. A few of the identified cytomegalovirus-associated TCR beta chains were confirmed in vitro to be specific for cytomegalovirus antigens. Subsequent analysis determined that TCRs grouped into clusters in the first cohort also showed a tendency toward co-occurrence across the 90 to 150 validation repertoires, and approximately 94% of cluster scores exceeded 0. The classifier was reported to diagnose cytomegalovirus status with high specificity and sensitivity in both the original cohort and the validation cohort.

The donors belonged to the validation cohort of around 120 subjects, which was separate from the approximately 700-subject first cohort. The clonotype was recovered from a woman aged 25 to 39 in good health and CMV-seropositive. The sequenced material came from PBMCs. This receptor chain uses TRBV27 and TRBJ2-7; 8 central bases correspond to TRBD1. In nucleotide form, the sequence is TGTGCCAGCAGTTTGAACAGGGGGTACGAGCAGTACTTC. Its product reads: CASSLNRGYEQYF.